The 7 T cell receptor beta chains below all came from one sample that was sequenced in a study of blood T cell repertoires in COVID-19. Generated by immunoSEQ multiplex PCR, the TCRdb table keeps only in-frame clones and is missing some. The sample holds under 500,000 clones; approximately 90% are singletons and the top ten take around 4.4%. Sequenced input: peripheral blood. The receptor source for this set is a woman in her thirties with acute or convalescent COVID-19.

V gene TRBV4-2 combines with J gene TRBJ1-6; 8 bases agree with TRBD1. After removal of 0 bases from V and 8 bases from J, the junction contained 3 bases not matched to a gene. This CDR3 has 15 amino acids. Germline V gene sequence: CDR1 LGHNA, CDR2 YNFKEQ. The CDR3 sequence is CASSQDRGQDSPLHF. DNA for the CDR3: TGTGCCAGCAGCCAAGACAGGGGGCAGGATTCACCCCTCCACTTT.

The chain recombines TRBV24-1 with TRBJ2-5; D is uncertain. Between the trimmed V and J ends, which lost 3 bases and 0 bases, there was a span of 10 bases. Germline V gene sequence: CDR1 KGHDR, CDR2 SFDVKD. The CDR3 is made up of 15 amino acids. The CDR3 protein is CATSDVSEYQETQYF. The DNA of the CDR3 is TGTGCCACCAGTGATGTCTCGGAGTACCAAGAGACCCAGTACTTC.

This chain uses TRBV2 with TRBJ1-5; 9 positions agree with TRBD1. Trimming cost V 5 bases and J 5 bases; bases outside gene matches: 10. The CDR3 runs to 16 residues. Germline lookup yields CDR1 SNHLY and CDR2 FYNNEI. CDR3 sequence: CASSSETGGWDQPQHF. The CDR3 nucleotides read TGTGCCAGCAGTTCAGAAACAGGGGGCTGGGATCAGCCCCAGCATTTT.

The chain couples TRBV27 to TRBJ1-2; D gene unclear. V was cut by 3 bases and J by 4 bases, with 9 bases left in between. Per germline, CDR1 MNHEY and CDR2 SMNVEV (reference sequence). This CDR3 has 13 amino acids. CDR3 bases: TGTGCCAGCAGTTTGGGCGTCGCCTATGGCTACACCTTC. This encodes CASSLGVAYGYTF.

This sequence joins TRBV5-1 and TRBJ2-3; TRBD2 aligns across 12 bases. The germline CDR1 and CDR2 sequences are SGHRS and YFSETQ. The CDR3 loop spans 17 amino acids. V shed 4 bases and J 3 bases; nucleotides not matched to a gene: 9. The CDR3 DNA is TGCGCCAGCAGCGGACCCCTGACTAGCGGGGGAACAGATACGCAGTATTTT. Translated, it gives CASSGPLTSGGTDTQYF.

The chain joins TRBV6-5 to TRBJ2-7; 7 bases line up with TRBD2. The V segment lost 5 bases and the J segment 2 bases; nucleotides outside the gene matches: 6. Germline assignment: CDR1 MNHEY and CDR2 SVGAGI. CDR3 length: 14 amino acids. The CDR3 coding sequence is TGTGCCAGCAGTACTAGCGCTTACACCTACGAGCAGTACTTC. Translating gives CASSTSAYTYEQYF.

The chain employs TRBV5-8 and TRBJ2-2; TRBD1 matches 9 bases. The CDR3 runs 16 residues. V was pared by 2 bases and J by 4 bases, with 6 bases of the junction left unmatched. Germline CDR1 reads SGHTS; CDR2 reads YDEGEE. The DNA for the CDR3 is TGTGCCAGCAGCTTAATAGGGACAGGGATCACCGGGGAGCTGTTTTTT. Its translation is CASSLIGTGITGELFF.